The subject of this entry is one T cell receptor (beta chain). Its antigen remains unknown. V lost 2 bases and J lost 7, with 11 bases in between. This CDR3 has 13 residues. Germline lookup yields CDR1 SGHTA and CDR2 FQGTGA. Data came from immunoSEQ multiplex PCR; TCRdb stores just in-frame clones and leaves some out. The repertoire holds about 77,000 clones, with roughly 90% as singletons. The data were obtained in a study of T cell responses to AZD1222 COVID-19 vaccine. Study results and limitations: Repertoire sampling was restricted to post-peak T cell response timepoints. Spike was spanned by vaccine-associated CD4 TCRs, which were dominant at 160-218 and 743-854. Only five to seven AZD1222 recipients were seropositive at baseline. Clonal diversity may have been underestimated, and the donors were mostly white British, with more females than males.

The rearrangement joins TRBV7-3 to TRBJ1-1; D may be TRBD1 (5 bases). The input for sequencing was peripheral blood, taken 28 days after the second AZD1222 dose. The sequence was collected from an adult who received the AZD1222 COVID-19 vaccine. This CDR3 reads CASSLQGGGEAFF. CDR3 bases: TGTGCCAGCAGCTTACAGGGTGGGGGTGAAGCTTTCTTT.